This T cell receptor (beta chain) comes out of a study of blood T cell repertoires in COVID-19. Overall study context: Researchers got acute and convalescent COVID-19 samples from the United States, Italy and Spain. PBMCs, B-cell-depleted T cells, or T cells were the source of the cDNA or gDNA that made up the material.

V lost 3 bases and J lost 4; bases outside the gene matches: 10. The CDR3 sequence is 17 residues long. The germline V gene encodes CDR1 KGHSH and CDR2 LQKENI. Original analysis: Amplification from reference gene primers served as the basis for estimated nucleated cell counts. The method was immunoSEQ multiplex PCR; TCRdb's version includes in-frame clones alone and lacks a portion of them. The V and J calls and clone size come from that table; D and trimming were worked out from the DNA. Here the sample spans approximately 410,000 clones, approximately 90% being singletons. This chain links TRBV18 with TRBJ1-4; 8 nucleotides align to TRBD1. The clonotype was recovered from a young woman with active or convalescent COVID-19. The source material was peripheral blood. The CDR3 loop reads CASSPLKTGAGNEKLFF. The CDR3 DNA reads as TGTGCCAGCTCACCCCTTAAGACAGGGGCGGGTAATGAAAAACTGTTTTTT.